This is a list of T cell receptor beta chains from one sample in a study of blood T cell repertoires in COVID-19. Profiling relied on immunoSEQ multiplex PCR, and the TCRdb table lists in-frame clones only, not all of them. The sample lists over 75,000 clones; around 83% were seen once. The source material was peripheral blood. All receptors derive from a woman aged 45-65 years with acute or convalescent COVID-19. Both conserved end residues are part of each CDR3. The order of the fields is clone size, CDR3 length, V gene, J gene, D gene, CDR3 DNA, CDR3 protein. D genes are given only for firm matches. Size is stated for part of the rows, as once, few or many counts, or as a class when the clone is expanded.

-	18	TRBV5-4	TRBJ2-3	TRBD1	TGTGCCAGCAGCTTGGAAGGGGGTCAACAGGGGTTTAAAGATACGCAGTATTTT	CASSLEGGQQGFKDTQYF
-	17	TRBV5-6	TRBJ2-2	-	TGTGCCAGCAGCTTGGTGAGGACAGGGAGGGACACCGGGGAGCTGTTTTTT	CASSLVRTGRDTGELFF
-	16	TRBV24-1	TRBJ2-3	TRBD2	TGTGCCACCAGTGCCCATGGCGGGAGGGCCAAAGATACGCAGTATTTT	CATSAHGGRAKDTQYF
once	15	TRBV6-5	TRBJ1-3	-	TGTGCCAGCAGTTACGCCAGGGGATTTGAAAACACCATATATTTT	CASSYARGFENTIYF
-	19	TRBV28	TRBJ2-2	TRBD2	TGTGCCAGCAGTTATTGGGGTTGGCGGGAGGGGCCCGTCACCGGGGAGCTGTTTTTT	CASSYWGWREGPVTGELFF
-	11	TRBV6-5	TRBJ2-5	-	TGTGCCAGCGCAAATCAGGAGACCCAGTACTTC	CASANQETQYF
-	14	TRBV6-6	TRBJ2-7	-	TGTGCCAGCAGTTACGGCCCTGGTTCCTACGAGCAGTACTTC	CASSYGPGSYEQYF
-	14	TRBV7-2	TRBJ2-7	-	TGTGCCAGCAGCTTAGCTCTACTAATGGGCGAGCAGTACTTC	CASSLALLMGEQYF
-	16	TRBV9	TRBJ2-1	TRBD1	TGTGCCAGCAGCAAGGGACAGTCCGGGGCCTACAATGAGCAGTTCTTC	CASSKGQSGAYNEQFF
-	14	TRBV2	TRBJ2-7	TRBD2	TGTGCCAGCAGTGGACTAGCGGGAGCAGGGGAGCAGTACTTC	CASSGLAGAGEQYF
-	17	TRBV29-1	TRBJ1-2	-	TGCAGCGTTGAAGATCGTTCGGTTGGAGGGACCGATGGGGGCTACACCTTC	CSVEDRSVGGTDGGYTF
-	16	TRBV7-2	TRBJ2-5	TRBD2	TGTGCCAGCAGCTTCGCTAGCGGGGGCCTAGGGGAGACCCAGTACTTC	CASSFASGGLGETQYF
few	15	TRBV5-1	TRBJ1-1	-	TGCGCCAGCAAAGAAGGGAACAGGGTGAACACTGAAGCTTTCTTT	CASKEGNRVNTEAFF
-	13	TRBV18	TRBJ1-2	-	TGTGCCAGCTCACCGTCCCAGGGCGATGGCTACACCTTC	CASSPSQGDGYTF
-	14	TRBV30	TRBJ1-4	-	TGTGCCTGGAGTGTACCGGGGGGGTATGAAAAACTGTTTTTT	CAWSVPGGYEKLFF
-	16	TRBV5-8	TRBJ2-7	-	TGTGCCAGCAGCTTGGGAGAGCTGATAAGAGGGGGCGAGCAGTACTTC	CASSLGELIRGGEQYF
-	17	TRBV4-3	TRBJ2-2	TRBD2	TGCGCCAGCAGCCAAGACCTAGCGGGAGGTGCCACCGGGGAGCTGTTTTTT	CASSQDLAGGATGELFF
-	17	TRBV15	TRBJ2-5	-	TGTGCCACCAGCAGACCTTCACAGGGTATGGGACAAGAGACCCAGTACTTC	CATSRPSQGMGQETQYF
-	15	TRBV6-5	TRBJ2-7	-	TGTGCCAGCAGTTACTCTCCAGAGGGAACCTACGAGCAGTACTTC	CASSYSPEGTYEQYF
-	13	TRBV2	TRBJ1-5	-	TGTGCCAGCATGGGGAGGCCTGATCAGCCCCAGCATTTT	CASMGRPDQPQHF
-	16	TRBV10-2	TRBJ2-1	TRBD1	TGCGCCAGCAGTGAGGTCTGGACAGGCCCCTACAATGAGCAGTTCTTC	CASSEVWTGPYNEQFF
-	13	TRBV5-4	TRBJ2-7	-	TGTGCCAGCAGCCCGGACGGGACAACCGAGCAGTACTTC	CASSPDGTTEQYF
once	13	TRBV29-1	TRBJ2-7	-	TGCAGCGTTTCCACAGTACAGGGCCACGAGCAGTACTTC	CSVSTVQGHEQYF
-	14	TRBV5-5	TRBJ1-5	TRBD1	TGTGCCAGCAGTCCGGACAGGCCCGCTTGGCCCCAGCATTTT	CASSPDRPAWPQHF
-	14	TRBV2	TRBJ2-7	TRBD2	TGTGCCAGCATTTGGGGCGGGGGGGTCTACGAGCAGTACTTC	CASIWGGGVYEQYF
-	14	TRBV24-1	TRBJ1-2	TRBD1	TGTGCCACCAGTGATTTCGGGACAGAAGGCGGCTACACCTTC	CATSDFGTEGGYTF
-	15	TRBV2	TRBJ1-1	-	TGTGCCAGCACTATCGCAGGGGTGTCGAACACTGAAGCTTTCTTT	CASTIAGVSNTEAFF
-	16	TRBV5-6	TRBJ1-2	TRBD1	TGTGCCAGCAGCTTGGAGGGGGGACAGGGCCTCTATGGCTACACCTTC	CASSLEGGQGLYGYTF
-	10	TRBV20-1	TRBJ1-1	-	TGCAGTGCCAATGGAGCAGAAGCTTTCTTT	CSANGAEAFF
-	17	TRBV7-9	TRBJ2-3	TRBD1	TGTGCCAGCAGCTTATCCACAGCGGGACAGGGGACAGATACGCAGTATTTT	CASSLSTAGQGTDTQYF
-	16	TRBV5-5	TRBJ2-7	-	TGTGCCAGCAGCTTCGGGCGGGGCCGTCTCGGGTCGGGGCAGTACTTC	CASSFGRGRLGSGQYF
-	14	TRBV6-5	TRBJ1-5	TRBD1	TGTGCCAGTGGGACAGGGGTACGCAATCAGCCCCAGCATTTT	CASGTGVRNQPQHF
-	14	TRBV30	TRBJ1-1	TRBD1	TGTGCCTGGTCGGCCCACGGGACAGGTCTTGAAGCTTTCTTT	CAWSAHGTGLEAFF
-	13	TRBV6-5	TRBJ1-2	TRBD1	TGTGCCAGCAGTTTTGACAGGGGAGTTGGCTACACCTTC	CASSFDRGVGYTF
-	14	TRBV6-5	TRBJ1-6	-	TGTGCCAGCAGTTCTCAGGGTAGTAGTTCACCCCTCCACTTT	CASSSQGSSSPLHF
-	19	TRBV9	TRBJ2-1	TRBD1	TGTGCCAGCAGCGTAGATCTCAGGGGGACAGCAGAATCCTACAATGAGCAGTTCTTC	CASSVDLRGTAESYNEQFF
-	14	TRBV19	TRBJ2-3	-	TGTGCCAGTAGTATTAAGCAGGGCACAGATACGCAGTATTTT	CASSIKQGTDTQYF
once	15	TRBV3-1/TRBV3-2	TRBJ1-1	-	TGTGCCAGCAGCCCAATAATGACAGGGAACACTGAAGCTTTCTTT	CASSPIMTGNTEAFF
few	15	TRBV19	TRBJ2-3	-	TGTGCCAGTAGTACGGGACTCGCAAACACAGATACGCAGTATTTT	CASSTGLANTDTQYF
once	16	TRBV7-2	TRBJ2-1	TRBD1	TGTGCCAGCAGCACGGGACAGGCCCAGAGGAACAATGAGCAGTTCTTC	CASSTGQAQRNNEQFF
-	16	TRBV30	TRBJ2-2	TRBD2	TGTGCCTGGAGTTCCCTAGCGGGAGGAAGCACCGGGGAGCTGTTTTTT	CAWSSLAGGSTGELFF
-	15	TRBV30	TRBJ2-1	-	TGTGCCTGGAAACTAACGGGGAGCTCCTACAATGAGCAGTTCTTC	CAWKLTGSSYNEQFF
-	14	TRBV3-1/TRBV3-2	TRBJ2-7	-	TGTGCCAGCAGCCAAGATACCTCCCCGGGCGAGCAGTACTTC	CASSQDTSPGEQYF
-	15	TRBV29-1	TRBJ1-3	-	TGCAGCGTTGCGGGGGGTCTAGGCTCTGGAAACACCATATATTTT	CSVAGGLGSGNTIYF
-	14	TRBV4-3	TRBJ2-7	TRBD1	TGCGCCAGCAGCCAAGGGACAGGGCGGTACGAGCAGTACTTC	CASSQGTGRYEQYF